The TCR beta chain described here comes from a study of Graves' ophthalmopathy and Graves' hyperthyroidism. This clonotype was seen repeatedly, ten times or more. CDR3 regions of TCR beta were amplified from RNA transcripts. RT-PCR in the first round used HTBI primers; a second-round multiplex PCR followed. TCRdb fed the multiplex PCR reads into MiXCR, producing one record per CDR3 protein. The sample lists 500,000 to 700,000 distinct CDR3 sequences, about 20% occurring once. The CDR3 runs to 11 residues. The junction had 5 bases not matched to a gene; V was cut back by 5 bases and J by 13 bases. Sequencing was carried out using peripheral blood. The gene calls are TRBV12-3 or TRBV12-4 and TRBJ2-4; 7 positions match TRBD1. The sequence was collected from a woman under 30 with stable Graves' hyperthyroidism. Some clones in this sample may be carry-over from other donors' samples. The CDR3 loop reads CASSLGQSQYF. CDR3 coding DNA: TGTGCCAGCAGTCTGGGACAGTCGCAGTACTTC.